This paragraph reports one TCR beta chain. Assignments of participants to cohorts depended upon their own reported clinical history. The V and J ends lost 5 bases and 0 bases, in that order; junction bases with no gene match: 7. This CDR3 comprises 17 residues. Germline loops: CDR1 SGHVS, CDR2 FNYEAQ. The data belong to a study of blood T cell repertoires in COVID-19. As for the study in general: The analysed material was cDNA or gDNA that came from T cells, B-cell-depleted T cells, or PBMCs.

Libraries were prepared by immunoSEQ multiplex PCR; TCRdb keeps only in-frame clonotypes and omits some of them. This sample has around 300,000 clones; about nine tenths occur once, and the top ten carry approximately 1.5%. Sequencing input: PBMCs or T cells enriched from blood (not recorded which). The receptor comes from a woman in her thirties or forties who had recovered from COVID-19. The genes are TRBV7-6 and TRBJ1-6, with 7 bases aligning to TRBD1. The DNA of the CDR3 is TGTGCCAGCAGCCAAGGGACAGCAAGCTCCTATAATTCACCCCTCCACTTT. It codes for CASSQGTASSYNSPLHF.